Below are 32 T cell receptor beta chains sequenced from a single sample in a study of chronic HIV infection and antiretroviral therapy. TCRdb recomputed calls from the 5' RACE reads with MiXCR, one row per CDR3 protein. Here the sample spans 40,000 to 50,000 distinct CDR3 sequences, about 18% being singletons. Sequencing was carried out using peripheral blood. These receptors came from an adult who had HIV and had not received antiretroviral therapy, or was an uninfected healthy control (not recorded which).

This clonotype was picked up a small number of times. This chain uses TRBV5-1 with TRBJ1-4; no clear D. Deletions cut 0 bases from V and 0 bases from J, with 6 bases between. Germline values: CDR1 SGHRS, CDR2 YFSETQ. The CDR3 has 15 amino acids. CDR3 coding DNA: TGCGCCAGCAGCTTGGTGGACTCAACTAATGAAAAACTGTTTTTT. This codes for CASSLVDSTNEKLFF.

The chain combines TRBV5-1 with TRBJ2-7; tentative D call: TRBD1 (6 bases). This CDR3 is built from 14 residues. The V end lost 4 bases, the J end lost 4 bases, and 15 bases lay between the germline ends. Germline assignment: CDR1 SGHRS and CDR2 YFSETQ. The DNA of the CDR3 is TGCGCCAGCAGCGGAAACATCGGACAGTACGAGCAGTACTTC. Protein product: CASSGNIGQYEQYF.

V is TRBV28 and J is TRBJ1-2; 8 positions agree with TRBD1. With V trimmed by 5 bases and J by 12 bases, 14 bases remained unmatched. The CDR3 covers 14 residues. Germline CDR1 is MDHEN and CDR2 is SYDVKM. This CDR3 is CASSGGQDLRGDTF. The CDR3 bases are TGTGCCAGCAGTGGGGGACAGGATCTAAGAGGCGACACCTTC.

V gene TRBV24-1 combines with J gene TRBJ2-2, with D unresolved. This CDR3 is built from 13 residues. Trimming took 5 bases from V and 8 from J, leaving 11 bases between them. The V gene's germline CDR1 is KGHDR and CDR2 SFDVKD. Here the CDR3 reads CATSGSSRGELFF. CDR3 nucleotides: TGTGCCACCAGTGGCTCCAGCAGGGGGGAGCTGTTTTTT.

The chain is built from TRBV6-2 or TRBV6-3 and TRBJ2-1; D possibly corresponds to TRBD2 (5 bases). The CDR3 runs to 15 residues. The germline gives CDR1 MNHEY, CDR2 SVGEGT. V was trimmed by 5 bases and J by 9 bases, leaving 20 bases between them. The CDR3 DNA sequence: TGTGCCAGCAGTACCGCTAGCTATATCCCCGCTGAGCAGTTCTTC. It encodes CASSTASYIPAEQFF.

The rearrangement joins TRBV29-1 to TRBJ1-1; a possible D gene is TRBD1 (5 bases). Germline lookup yields CDR1 SQVTM and CDR2 ANQGSEA. The CDR3 length is 14 residues. V lost 4 bases to trimming and J lost 3 bases, with 15 bases between them. The CDR3, as DNA: TGCAGCGTTGGATTAAGGGGAGGATACACTGAAGCTTTCTTT. It codes for CSVGLRGGYTEAFF.

At least ten counts were recorded for this clonotype. CDR3 in DNA: TGCAGCGTTGGGGGGGGGGGCACCCAGCATTTT. Amino acid sequence: CSVGGGGTQHF. The V gene is TRBV29-1, the J gene TRBJ1-5, with D possibly matching TRBD1 (6 bases). The CDR3 consists of 11 residues. CDR1 is SQVTM and CDR2 is ANQGSEA in the germline V gene. The V end was cut by 4 bases, the J end by 11 bases, with 12 bases between.

This clonotype has more than one count but fewer than ten. The chain is built from TRBV3-1 and TRBJ1-5; unclear D gene. There are 15 residues in the CDR3. The germline V and J ends were trimmed by 1 base and 1 base, with 8 bases remaining between them. Germline V gene data show CDR1 as LGHDT and CDR2 as YNNKEL (reference sequence). CDR3 DNA sequence: TGTGCCAGCAGCCAAGGAGAGAAGAGCAATCAGCCCCAGCATTTT. Translating gives CASSQGEKSNQPQHF.

The V call is TRBV28, the J call TRBJ2-5; TRBD2 might be the D (5 bases). CDR1 and CDR2 (germline): MDHEN, SYDVKM. The CDR3 consists of 15 residues. Trimming cost V 6 bases and J 9 bases, with 23 bases left between them. The CDR3 DNA follows: TGTGCCAGCAGCCTTGTTTGGGAGTTGAAACGTTCCCAGTACTTC. Translation: CASSLVWELKRSQYF. Combining the CDR3 with reference TRBV28 and TRBJ2-5 gives the whole variable domain DVKVTQSSRYLVKRTGEKVFLECVQDMDHENMFWYRQDPGLGLRLIYFSYDVKMKEKGDIPEGYSVSREKKERFSLILESASTNQTSMYLCASSLVWELKRSQYFGPGTRLLVL.

The rearrangement uses TRBV25-1 and TRBJ2-7; 7 positions agree with TRBD1. V gave up 3 bases and J gave up 4 bases; unmatched junction bases: 9. The CDR3 totals 15 residues. From germline, CDR1 is MGHDK and CDR2 SYGVNS. Here the CDR3 DNA reads TGTGCCAGCAGTGATCTGGGGGACAGCCGGTACGAGCAGTACTTC. It encodes CASSDLGDSRYEQYF.

A few counts support this clonotype. The V call is TRBV12-3 or TRBV12-4, the J call TRBJ1-1; D perhaps matches TRBD1 (6 bases). The CDR3 is made up of 12 amino acids. V was pared by 5 bases and J by 7 bases, with 11 bases between. CDR3 in amino acids: CASSGGAGEAFF. CDR3 nucleotide sequence: TGTGCCAGCAGTGGGGGGGCGGGTGAAGCTTTCTTT.

This chain links TRBV20-1 with TRBJ1-5; D is perhaps TRBD1 (6 bases). This CDR3 contains 15 residues. V was cut by 6 bases and J by 6 bases, with 21 bases left in between. Germline V gene data show CDR1 as DFQATT and CDR2 as SNEGSKA (reference sequence). CDR3 nucleotide sequence: TGCAGTGCCCGGAACGCGCTGGCAGGGGCTCAGCCCCAGCATTTT. It codes for CSARNALAGAQPQHF.

This chain connects TRBV28 to TRBJ1-2; D uncertain. The CDR3 runs to 13 residues. The germline V gene has CDR1 MDHEN and CDR2 SYDVKM. With 2 bases removed from V and 4 bases from J, the gap between germline ends came to 8 bases. CDR3 bases: TGTGCCAGCAGTTTACAGGCCCGCTATGGCTACACCTTC. It yields the protein CASSLQARYGYTF.

The chain carries TRBV29-1 and TRBJ2-1; 8 nucleotides align to TRBD2. Germline V gene sequence: CDR1 SQVTM, CDR2 ANQGSEA. Germline trimming cut 2 bases from V and 0 bases from J; bases unmatched to any gene: 9. The CDR3 length is 17 residues. The CDR3 reads CSVERSGRFFSYNEQFF. Written as DNA, the CDR3 is TGCAGCGTTGAAAGGAGCGGGAGATTTTTCTCCTACAATGAGCAGTTCTTC.

V and J are TRBV10-3 and TRBJ2-3; TRBD2 matches at 8 bases. The trim removed 5 bases at V and 7 bases at J, leaving 11 bases unmatched. The CDR3 has 15 residues. The germline V gene has CDR1 ENHRY and CDR2 SYGVKD. CDR3 bases: TGTGCCATCAGTTCCAGCGGGAGCCTAGATAATACGCAGTATTTT. Translating it yields CAISSSGSLDNTQYF.

This clonotype was detected many times. The rearrangement links TRBV28 to TRBJ2-3; tentatively, D is TRBD1 or TRBD2 (5 bases each). There are 15 residues in the CDR3. Trimming stripped 2 bases from V and 6 bases from J, with 15 bases between. Germline CDR1 is MDHEN and CDR2 is SYDVKM. CDR3 nucleotides: TGTGCCAGCAGTTTAATGGGACCCCCAGTGGATACGCAGTATTTT. This codes for CASSLMGPPVDTQYF. Full variable domain (remainder filled in from reference TRBV28 and TRBJ2-3): DVKVTQSSRYLVKRTGEKVFLECVQDMDHENMFWYRQDPGLGLRLIYFSYDVKMKEKGDIPEGYSVSREKKERFSLILESASTNQTSMYLCASSLMGPPVDTQYFGPGTRLTVL.

This clonotype has just a few counts. The chain is built from TRBV29-1 and TRBJ2-3; TRBD2 aligns across 12 bases. J gave up 0 bases and V 6 bases, and 13 bases lay outside the gene matches. The CDR3 extends over 18 amino acids. Germline V lookup: CDR1 SQVTM, CDR2 ANQGSEA. DNA for the CDR3: TGCAGCGTCCAGGGGGCGACTAGCGGGAGCTATAGCACAGATACGCAGTATTTT. Residues: CSVQGATSGSYSTDTQYF.

There are a few counts of this clonotype. V gene TRBV5-1 combines with J gene TRBJ1-6, with 7 positions matching TRBD1. The trim removed 1 base at V and 13 bases at J, leaving 11 bases unmatched. Germline-derived CDR1 and CDR2 are SGHRS and YFSETQ. This CDR3 spans 15 amino acids. CDR3 nucleotides: TGCGCCAGCAGCTTGAGACAGGGAAAAGCGGCGCCCCTCCACTTT. Amino acid sequence: CASSLRQGKAAPLHF.

In this sample, this clonotype turned up a few times. This chain connects TRBV28 to TRBJ2-6, with D perhaps TRBD1 (6 bases). Trimming took off 2 bases at V and 0 bases at J, with 8 bases between the two ends. The CDR3 runs 16 residues. From germline, CDR1 is MDHEN and CDR2 SYDVKM. The CDR3 DNA reads as TGTGCCAGCAGTTTAGAGGGGGTCTCTGGGGCCAACGTCCTGACTTTC. Its protein is CASSLEGVSGANVLTF.

This clonotype was seen more than once but under ten times. This rearrangement joins TRBV28 to TRBJ1-6; D remains ambiguous. The CDR3 covers 13 residues. From germline, CDR1 is MDHEN and CDR2 SYDVKM. Trimming stripped 5 bases from V and 10 bases from J, with 12 bases between. The CDR3, as DNA: TGTGCCAGCAGTATCCTTATTGAATCACCCCTCCACTTT. This codes for CASSILIESPLHF. The full variable domain, its missing parts supplied by reference TRBV28 and TRBJ1-6, is DVKVTQSSRYLVKRTGEKVFLECVQDMDHENMFWYRQDPGLGLRLIYFSYDVKMKEKGDIPEGYSVSREKKERFSLILESASTNQTSMYLCASSILIESPLHFGNGTRLTVT.

This clonotype was seen more than once but under ten times. The CDR3: CASSSPTGTGFYEQYF. For the CDR3, the DNA is TGTGCCAGCAGTTCACCAACCGGGACAGGGTTCTACGAGCAGTACTTC. The chain combines TRBV28 with TRBJ2-7; 9 nucleotides line up with TRBD1. This CDR3 region has 16 residues. The J segment lost 3 bases and the V segment lost 4 bases, leaving 10 bases of the junction unmatched. Looked up from germline, CDR1 is MDHEN and CDR2 is SYDVKM.

This clonotype was seen more than once but under ten times. The gene calls are TRBV18 and TRBJ1-1; 7 bases map to TRBD1. CDR3 length: 17 residues. Unmatched junction bases numbered 11, after V lost 3 bases and J lost 1 base. The V gene's germline CDR1 is KGHSH and CDR2 LQKENI. In DNA, the CDR3 is TGTGCCAGCTCACCTATGGGAGGGGGCGTAGCGAACACTGAAGCTTTCTTT. Amino acids: CASSPMGGGVANTEAFF.

This clonotype was found a few times. The rearrangement uses TRBV7-3 and TRBJ2-5; 7 positions agree with TRBD2. This CDR3 spans 15 amino acids. CDR1 and CDR2 (germline): SGHTA, FQGTGA. Trimming took 2 bases from V and 1 from J; bases not matched to a gene: 4. The CDR3 DNA reads TGTGCCAGCAGCTTAGCCGGGGGGACCCAAGAGACCCAGTACTTC. Amino acids: CASSLAGGTQETQYF.

This clonotype was seen more than once but under ten times. The chain joins TRBV28 to TRBJ1-2; the match to TRBD1 covers 9 bases. Germline assignment: CDR1 MDHEN and CDR2 SYDVKM. The V segment lost 11 bases and the J segment 4 bases; nucleotides outside the gene matches: 14. The CDR3 length is 15 residues. CDR3 coding DNA: TGTGCCTCGGCGGGACAGGGCGGTGGAGGCTATGGCTACACCTTC. Its translation: CASAGQGGGGYGYTF.

V is TRBV10-3 and J is TRBJ2-7; TRBD1 agrees at 10 bases. Germline trimming cut 3 bases from V and 4 bases from J; bases unmatched to any gene: 3. The CDR3 spans 14 residues. Per the germline V gene, CDR1 is ENHRY and CDR2 is SYGVKD. The CDR3 region is CAISDGQGGYEQYF. The CDR3 DNA is TGTGCCATCAGTGATGGACAGGGGGGGTACGAGCAGTACTTC.

CDR3 sequence reads: CSVGSPKGSTETQYF. The CDR3 region has the DNA TGCAGCGTTGGATCCCCCAAGGGTTCCACAGAGACCCAGTACTTC. The chain recombines TRBV29-1 with TRBJ2-5, with D uncertain. In germline, CDR1 is SQVTM, CDR2 ANQGSEA. The CDR3 contains 15 residues. Trimming shortened V by 4 bases and J by 4 bases, and 19 bases separated the two germline ends.

This clonotype has only a few counts. V and J are TRBV6-5 and TRBJ2-6, with 8 bases that match TRBD1. The J segment lost 0 bases and the V segment lost 5 bases, leaving 9 bases of the junction unmatched. Germline CDR1 MNHEY, CDR2 SVGAGI. CDR3 length: 18 residues. The CDR3 here is CASSRQDRGPSGANVLTF. Written as DNA, the CDR3 is TGTGCCAGCAGTCGACAAGACAGGGGCCCCTCTGGGGCCAACGTCCTGACTTTC.

The chain carries TRBV12-3 or TRBV12-4 and TRBJ2-1; the D gene is possibly TRBD2 (6 bases). CDR3 size: 13 residues. Trimming pared 9 bases from V and 2 bases from J, leaving 11 bases between. CDR3 in amino acids: CASEEGPYNEQFF. CDR3 sequence (DNA): TGTGCCAGTGAGGAGGGTCCCTACAATGAGCAGTTCTTC.

The V and J genes are TRBV30 and TRBJ2-4; D assignment may be TRBD1 or TRBD2 (6 bases each). Germline CDR1 reads GTSNPN; CDR2 reads SVGIG (reference sequence). This CDR3 is 14 amino acids long. Trimming pared 0 bases from V and 6 bases from J, leaving 12 bases between. The CDR3 sequence: CAWSVGGPGNIQYF. In DNA form, the CDR3 reads TGTGCCTGGAGTGTTGGGGGGCCTGGAAACATTCAGTACTTC.

The rearrangement uses TRBV29-1 and TRBJ2-6, with no clear D. The V end was cut by 6 bases, the J end by 4 bases, with 4 bases between. Germline lookup yields CDR1 SQVTM and CDR2 ANQGSEA. This CDR3 has 11 residues. This chain's CDR3 is CSVQGANVLTF. The CDR3 region has the DNA TGCAGCGTGCAGGGGGCCAACGTCCTGACTTTC. Together with reference TRBV29-1 and TRBJ2-6, the CDR3 gives the full variable domain: SAVISQKPSRDICQRGTSLTIQCQVDSQVTMMFWYRQQPGQSLTLIATANQGSEATYESGFVIDKFPISRPNLTFSTLTVSNMSPEDSSIYLCSVQGANVLTFGAGSRLTVL.

The V call is TRBV11-2, the J call TRBJ2-3; TRBD2 aligns across 8 bases. The trim removed 6 bases at V and 3 bases at J, leaving 5 bases unmatched. Germline CDR1 and CDR2: SGHAT and FQNNGV. There are 14 residues in the CDR3. In DNA form, the CDR3 reads TGTGCCAGCAGTCGGGAGGGCTTGACAGATACGCAGTATTTT. It encodes CASSREGLTDTQYF.

This clonotype has only a few counts. The chain is built from TRBV29-1 and TRBJ1-2, with D possibly TRBD1 on 5 matching bases. Germline V lookup: CDR1 SQVTM, CDR2 ANQGSEA. The V end was cut by 4 bases, the J end by 2 bases, with 8 bases between. This CDR3 spans 12 amino acids. CDR3 coding DNA: TGCAGCGTTGCGCGGGGGAACTATGGCTACACCTTC. As protein: CSVARGNYGYTF.